A single sample gave rise to the 27 T cell receptor beta chains below, sequenced in a study of blood T cell repertoires in COVID-19. Assay: immunoSEQ multiplex PCR; the TCRdb copy retains only in-frame clones and omits some. The data hold about 76,000 clones, with 80% to 90% observed a single time. The sample comprised peripheral blood. These receptors were taken from a human donor in a cohort sampled during active COVID-19.

The chain recombines TRBV5-1 with TRBJ2-5, with TRBD2 identical over 7 bases. Per germline, CDR1 SGHRS and CDR2 YFSETQ. The CDR3 is made up of 15 amino acids. J lost 1 base, V lost 5 bases, and 8 bases had no gene match. CDR3 residues: CASRDSGRIQETQYF. The CDR3, as DNA: TGCGCCAGCAGGGATAGCGGGCGGATCCAAGAGACCCAGTACTTC.

The chain has TRBV6-1 and TRBJ1-5, with D unresolved. Trimming cost V 3 bases and J 2 bases, with 11 bases left between them. The CDR3 contains 15 residues. Germline V CDR1 and CDR2: MNHNS, SASEGT. The CDR3 loop reads CASSDGGWGNQPQHF. The CDR3 DNA follows: TGTGCCAGCAGTGATGGCGGATGGGGCAATCAGCCCCAGCATTTT.

The chain links TRBV10-1 to TRBJ2-1; TRBD2 matches 11 bases. The CDR3 is 18 residues long. The V and J ends lost 2 bases and 10 bases, in that order; junction bases with no gene match: 16. Germline V gene lookup returns CDR1 WNHNN and CDR2 SYGVQD (reference sequence). This CDR3 is CASSEVLVRLAGTPEQFF. As DNA, the CDR3 is TGCGCCAGCAGTGAGGTTTTAGTTCGACTAGCGGGGACCCCGGAGCAGTTCTTC.

J is TRBJ1-2 and V is TRBV6-5, with D maybe TRBD1 (6 bases). CDR1 is MNHEY, CDR2 SVGAGI, per germline. There are 13 residues in the CDR3. Trimming removed 7 bases at V and 0 bases at J, with 9 bases between. The CDR3 DNA sequence: TGTGCCAGCAAGACAGGAACTAACTATGGCTACACCTTC. Encoded protein: CASKTGTNYGYTF.

The chain recombines TRBV27 with TRBJ1-6, with 8 bases aligning to TRBD1. The germline gives CDR1 MNHEY, CDR2 SMNVEV (reference sequence). With V trimmed by 3 bases and J by 0 bases, 7 bases remained unmatched. The CDR3 is 18 amino acids. The chain's CDR3 is CASSFRPGGLSYNSPLHF. Written as DNA, the CDR3 is TGTGCCAGCAGTTTCAGGCCAGGGGGCCTCTCCTATAATTCACCCCTCCACTTT.

The chain combines TRBV6-5 with TRBJ2-7, with 9 positions matching TRBD1. Germline trimming cut 5 bases from V and 6 bases from J; bases unmatched to any gene: 11. Germline V gene lookup returns CDR1 MNHEY and CDR2 SVGAGI. The CDR3 covers 15 residues. The chain's CDR3 is CASSRYGTGYPEQYF. In nucleotides, the CDR3 is TGTGCCAGCAGTAGGTACGGGACAGGGTACCCCGAGCAGTACTTC.

The chain recombines TRBV19 with TRBJ2-2; D perhaps matches TRBD2 (6 bases). This CDR3 has 14 residues. Germline CDR1 and CDR2: LNHDA and SQIVND (reference sequence). V was pared by 10 bases and J by 4 bases, with 16 bases between. The CDR3 loop is CATSDGGSTGELFF. CDR3 DNA: TGTGCCACCAGTGACGGGGGTAGCACCGGGGAGCTGTTTTTT. Using reference TRBV19 and TRBJ2-2 for the parts outside the CDR3, the full variable domain is DGGITQSPKYLFRKEGQNVTLSCEQNLNHDAMYWYRQDPGQGLRLIYYSQIVNDFQKGDIAEGYSVSREKKESFPLTVTSAQKNPTAFYLCATSDGGSTGELFFGEGSRLTVL.

V is TRBV19 and J is TRBJ1-5, with D maybe TRBD1 (6 bases). The CDR3 is made up of 15 amino acids. With 4 bases removed from V and 0 bases from J, the gap between germline ends came to 10 bases. The germline V gene encodes CDR1 LNHDA and CDR2 SQIVND (reference sequence). DNA for the CDR3: TGTGCCAGTAGTACCGACAGGATTAGCAATCAGCCCCAGCATTTT. Its translation: CASSTDRISNQPQHF.

V usage is TRBV24-1 and J usage is TRBJ2-7; 7 bases are a match to TRBD1. The CDR3 contains 14 residues. Germline CDR1 reads KGHDR; CDR2 reads SFDVKD. V dropped 7 bases and J dropped 1; count of bases not matched to a gene: 6. This chain's CDR3 is CATSQTGFSYEQYF. For the CDR3, the DNA is TGTGCCACCAGCCAGACAGGGTTTTCCTACGAGCAGTACTTC.

The chain has TRBV14 and TRBJ2-7, with 11 bases matching TRBD1. The CDR3 runs 16 residues. Germline CDR1 and CDR2: SGHDN and FVKESK. V was pared by 4 bases and J by 3 bases, with 8 bases of the junction left unmatched. The CDR3 region has the DNA TGTGCCAGCAGCCTAAGTCGGACAGGGGGCAACTACGAGCAGTACTTC. Translation gives CASSLSRTGGNYEQYF.

The V and J genes are TRBV19 and TRBJ2-3; D not resolved. CDR1 LNHDA and CDR2 SQIVND come from the germline V gene (reference sequence). The CDR3 loop spans 14 amino acids. The V end lost 7 bases, the J end lost 2 bases, and 13 bases lay between the germline ends. The CDR3 region is CASTLNPNTDTQYF. The DNA for the CDR3 is TGTGCCAGTACCCTCAATCCTAACACAGATACGCAGTATTTT.

The chain uses TRBV2 and TRBJ2-3, with D uncertain. Germline V gene sequence: CDR1 SNHLY, CDR2 FYNNEI. Between the trimmed V and J ends, which lost 4 bases and 3 bases, there was a span of 11 bases. This CDR3 comprises 14 residues. The CDR3 protein is CASSATSKTDTQYF. The DNA of the CDR3 is TGTGCCAGCAGTGCAACTTCTAAAACAGATACGCAGTATTTT.

This rearrangement joins TRBV6-5 to TRBJ1-2; a weak D match, TRBD1 (6 bases). The germline V gene encodes CDR1 MNHEY and CDR2 SVGAGI. CDR3 length: 13 residues. V dropped 5 bases and J dropped 5 bases, with 12 bases sitting between them. The CDR3 sequence is CASSIGQSYGYTF. CDR3 in DNA: TGTGCCAGCAGTATTGGACAGAGTTATGGCTACACCTTC.

The chain combines TRBV7-2 with TRBJ1-1; D gene ambiguous. CDR3 length: 13 residues. The V and J ends lost 5 bases and 1 base respectively, with 8 bases between them. In germline, CDR1 is SGHTA, CDR2 FQGNSA. The CDR3 loop is CASSTYRNTEAFF. The CDR3 DNA sequence: TGTGCCAGCAGCACCTACAGGAACACTGAAGCTTTCTTT.

The genes are TRBV7-9 and TRBJ2-3, with TRBD2 matching over 9 bases. The CDR3 loop spans 14 amino acids. Unmatched junction bases numbered 2, after V lost 3 bases and J lost 4 bases. Germline V gives CDR1 SEHNR, CDR2 FQNEAQ (reference sequence). The chain's CDR3 is CASSFKRGADTQYF. The CDR3 nucleotides are TGTGCCAGCAGCTTCAAGCGGGGGGCAGATACGCAGTATTTT.

A word on this clone: One end of the junction varies from germline; a read error may be responsible. The chain employs TRBV6-5 and TRBJ1-3; no reliable D call. Germline-derived CDR1 and CDR2 are MNHEY and SVGAGI. The CDR3 sequence is 12 residues long. The CDR3 loop is CPGERVGNTIYF. The CDR3 DNA is TGCCCCGGGGAGAGGGTTGGAAACACCATATATTTT.

This chain joins TRBV18 and TRBJ1-6; maybe TRBD1 (5 bases). Trimming stripped 2 bases from V and 7 bases from J, with 9 bases between. The V gene's germline CDR1 is KGHSH and CDR2 LQKENI. This CDR3 spans 14 amino acids. The CDR3 reads CASSPGADNSPLHF. CDR3 nucleotides: TGTGCCAGCTCACCAGGGGCGGACAATTCACCCCTCCACTTT.

V and J are TRBV5-1 and TRBJ1-2, with 10 bases fitting TRBD1. V was clipped by 3 bases and J by 3 bases; unmatched bases: 5. Germline lookup yields CDR1 SGHRS and CDR2 YFSETQ. The CDR3 is made up of 15 amino acids. The CDR3 coding sequence is TGCGCCAGCAGCTACGACAGGGGGCTGTACTATGGCTACACCTTC. Translated: CASSYDRGLYYGYTF.

This rearrangement joins TRBV7-2 to TRBJ2-5; D remains ambiguous. Germline values: CDR1 SGHTA, CDR2 FQGNSA. CDR3 length: 15 amino acids. Trimming cost V 4 bases and J 5 bases, with 17 bases left between them. CDR3 in DNA: TGTGCCAGCAGCTCCCTGGGCAGTGCCCAGGAGACCCAGTACTTC. The encoded protein is CASSSLGSAQETQYF.

V is TRBV5-1 and J is TRBJ2-7; 8 bases line up with TRBD1. V shed 3 bases and J 5 bases; nucleotides not matched to a gene: 7. This CDR3 region has 14 residues. Germline V lookup: CDR1 SGHRS, CDR2 YFSETQ. CDR3 in amino acids: CASSSLQGENEQYF. CDR3 coding DNA: TGCGCCAGCAGCTCGTTACAGGGGGAAAACGAGCAGTACTTC.

Comments on this clone: One junction end disagrees with the germline gene, perhaps due to a read error. V is TRBV2 and J is TRBJ2-7; TRBD1 might be the D (5 bases). The CDR3 covers 12 residues. The germline V gene has CDR1 SNHLY and CDR2 FYNNEI. CDR3 sequence (DNA): TGTGCCAGCAGTCGGTGGGGCTCCCAAGGCCACTTC. Protein: CASSRWGSQGHF.

The chain carries TRBV7-9 and TRBJ1-1; D gene unclear. The V end was cut by 1 base, the J end by 0 bases, with 6 bases between. This CDR3 is 14 amino acids long. Per the germline V gene, CDR1 is SEHNR and CDR2 is FQNEAQ (reference sequence). In nucleotides, the CDR3 is TGTGCCAGCAGCTTAGTGCAGGTGAACACTGAAGCTTTCTTT. This translates into CASSLVQVNTEAFF.

This clone occurred a few times. This chain joins TRBV9 and TRBJ1-1; D perhaps matches TRBD1 (5 bases). This CDR3 contains 12 residues. Trimming shortened V by 4 bases and J by 6 bases, and 10 bases separated the two germline ends. CDR1 SGDLS and CDR2 YYNGEE come from the germline V gene. The CDR3 spells CASSPGPSEAFF. The CDR3 nucleotides are TGTGCCAGCAGCCCAGGGCCATCTGAAGCTTTCTTT.

This clone was recorded at least ten times. The V and J genes are TRBV7-2 and TRBJ2-7; possibly TRBD1 for D (5 bases). The CDR3 is 14 residues long. Trimming left V 5 bases short and J 0 bases short, with 11 bases between. Germline CDR1 is SGHTA and CDR2 is FQGNSA. The CDR3 loop reads CASSQGQVSYEQYF. The CDR3 region has the DNA TGTGCCAGCAGCCAGGGCCAGGTCTCCTACGAGCAGTACTTC.

This clone occurred once. The V and J genes are TRBV6-2 or TRBV6-3 and TRBJ2-1; 12 positions match TRBD2. V trimming: 5 bases; J trimming: 4 bases; junction bases outside the gene matches: 9. The CDR3 sequence is 17 residues long. CDR1 is MNHEY, CDR2 SVGEGT, per germline. The CDR3 DNA is TGTGCCAGCAGTCCCGGACTAGCGGGGCCAAGATACAATGAGCAGTTCTTC. Encoded protein: CASSPGLAGPRYNEQFF.

V is TRBV7-3 and J is TRBJ2-1; D unclear. Looked up from germline, CDR1 is SGHTA and CDR2 is FQGTGA. The CDR3 length is 13 residues. The ends were cut back, 1 base at V and 5 bases at J, with 6 bases in the middle. CDR3 residues: CASSLSTDNEQFF. The CDR3 nucleotides read TGTGCCAGCAGCTTAAGCACAGACAATGAGCAGTTCTTC.

The gene calls are TRBV29-1 and TRBJ1-1; 7 positions match TRBD1. Losses at the gene ends were 7 bases for V and 3 bases for J; bases not matched to a gene: 32. CDR1 is SQVTM, CDR2 ANQGSEA, per germline. This CDR3 has 21 amino acids. The CDR3 region is CSAKKRGVGGRGVSLDTEAFF. CDR3 DNA: TGCAGCGCCAAAAAAAGAGGCGTTGGTGGCAGGGGGGTGTCTTTGGACACTGAAGCTTTCTTT.